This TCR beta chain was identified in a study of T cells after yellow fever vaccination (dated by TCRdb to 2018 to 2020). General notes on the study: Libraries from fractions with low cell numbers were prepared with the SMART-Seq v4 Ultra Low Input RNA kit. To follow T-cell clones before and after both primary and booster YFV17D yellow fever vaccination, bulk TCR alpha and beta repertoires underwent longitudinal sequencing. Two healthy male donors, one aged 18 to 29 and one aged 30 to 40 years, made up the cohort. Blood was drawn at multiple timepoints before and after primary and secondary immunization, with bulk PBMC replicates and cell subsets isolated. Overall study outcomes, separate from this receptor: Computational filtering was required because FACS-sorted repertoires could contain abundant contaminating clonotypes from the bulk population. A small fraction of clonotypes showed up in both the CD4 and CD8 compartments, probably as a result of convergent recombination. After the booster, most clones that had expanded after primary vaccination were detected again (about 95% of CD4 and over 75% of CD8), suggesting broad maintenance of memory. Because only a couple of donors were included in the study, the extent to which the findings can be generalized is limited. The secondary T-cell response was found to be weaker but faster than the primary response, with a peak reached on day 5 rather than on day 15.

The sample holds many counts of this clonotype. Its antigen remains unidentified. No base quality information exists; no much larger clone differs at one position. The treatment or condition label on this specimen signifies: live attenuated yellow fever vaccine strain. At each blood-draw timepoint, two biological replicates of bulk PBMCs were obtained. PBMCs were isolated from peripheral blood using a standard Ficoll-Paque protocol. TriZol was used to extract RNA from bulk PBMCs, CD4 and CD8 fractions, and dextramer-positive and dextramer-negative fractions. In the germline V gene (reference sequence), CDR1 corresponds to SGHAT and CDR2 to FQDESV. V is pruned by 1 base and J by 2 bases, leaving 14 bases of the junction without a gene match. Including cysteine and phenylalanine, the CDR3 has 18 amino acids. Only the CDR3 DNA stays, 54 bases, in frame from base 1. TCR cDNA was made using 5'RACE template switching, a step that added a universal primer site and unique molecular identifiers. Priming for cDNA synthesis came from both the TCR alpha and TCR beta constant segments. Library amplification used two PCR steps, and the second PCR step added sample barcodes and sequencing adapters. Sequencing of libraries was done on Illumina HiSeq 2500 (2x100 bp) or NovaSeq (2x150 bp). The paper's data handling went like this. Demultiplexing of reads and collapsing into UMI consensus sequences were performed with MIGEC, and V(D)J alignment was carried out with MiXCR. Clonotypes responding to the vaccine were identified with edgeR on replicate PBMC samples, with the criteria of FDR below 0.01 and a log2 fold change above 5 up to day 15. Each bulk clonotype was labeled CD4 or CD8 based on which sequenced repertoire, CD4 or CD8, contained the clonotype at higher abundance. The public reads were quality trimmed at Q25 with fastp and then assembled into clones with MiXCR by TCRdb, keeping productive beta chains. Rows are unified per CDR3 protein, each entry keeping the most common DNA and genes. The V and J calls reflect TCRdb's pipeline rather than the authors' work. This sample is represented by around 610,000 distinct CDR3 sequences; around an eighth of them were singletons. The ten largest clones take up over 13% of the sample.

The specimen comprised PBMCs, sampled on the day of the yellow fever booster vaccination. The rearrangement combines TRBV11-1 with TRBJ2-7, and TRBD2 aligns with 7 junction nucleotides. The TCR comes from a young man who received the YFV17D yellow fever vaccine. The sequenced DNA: TGTGCCAGCAGCTTAGTTGGGAGACCGGGGGGAACGGCCTACGAGCAGTACTTC. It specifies CASSLVGRPGGTAYEQYF. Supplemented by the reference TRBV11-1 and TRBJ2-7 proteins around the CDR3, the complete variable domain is EAEVAQSPRYKITEKSQAVAFWCDPISGHATLYWYRQILGQGPELLVQFQDESVVDDSQLPKDRFSAERLKGVDSTLKIQPAELGDSAMYLCASSLVGRPGGTAYEQYFGPGTRLTVT.